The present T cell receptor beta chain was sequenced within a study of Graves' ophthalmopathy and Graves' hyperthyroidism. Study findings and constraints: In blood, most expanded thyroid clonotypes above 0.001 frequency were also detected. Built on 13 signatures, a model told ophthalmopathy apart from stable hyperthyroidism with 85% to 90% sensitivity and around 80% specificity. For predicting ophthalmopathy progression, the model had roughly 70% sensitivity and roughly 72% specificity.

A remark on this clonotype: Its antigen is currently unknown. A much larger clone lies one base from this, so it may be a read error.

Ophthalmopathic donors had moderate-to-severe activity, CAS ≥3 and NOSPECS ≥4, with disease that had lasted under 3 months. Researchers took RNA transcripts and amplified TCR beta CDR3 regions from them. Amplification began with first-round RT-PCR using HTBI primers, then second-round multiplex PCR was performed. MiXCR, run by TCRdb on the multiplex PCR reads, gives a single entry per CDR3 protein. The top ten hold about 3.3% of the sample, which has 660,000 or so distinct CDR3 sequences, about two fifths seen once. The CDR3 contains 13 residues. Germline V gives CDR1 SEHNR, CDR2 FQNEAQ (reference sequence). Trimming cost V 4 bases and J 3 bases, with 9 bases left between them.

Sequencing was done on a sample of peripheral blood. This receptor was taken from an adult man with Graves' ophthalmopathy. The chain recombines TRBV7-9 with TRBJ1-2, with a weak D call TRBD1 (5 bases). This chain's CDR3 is CASSSGDYYGYTF. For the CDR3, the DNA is TGTGCCAGCAGCTCCGGGGACTACTATGGCTACACCTTC.